This entry describes one TCR beta chain. TCRdb keeps only in-frame clones here, not all; method: immunoSEQ multiplex PCR. The data hold 2 million or so clones, with approximately 95% observed a single time. This sample is drawn from a study of shared clonotypes between healthy human individuals. Looking at the study overall: Donors had three CD4 naive, three CD4 memory, two CD8 naive and one CD8 memory plate apiece.

Trimming took off 2 bases at V and 7 bases at J, with 14 bases between the two ends. Germline assignment: CDR1 SGHVS and CDR2 FQNEAQ. This CDR3 comprises 14 residues. The receptor was isolated from a man aged 18 to 30 in good health. The sample comprised naive CD4+ T cells sorted from blood. Subset specified: CD45RA+ positively selected. The V and J genes are TRBV7-8 and TRBJ1-2; no clear D gene. The DNA for the CDR3 is TGTGCCAGCAGCTTATTATCTGGGGTGCGTGGCTACACCTTC. It encodes CASSLLSGVRGYTF. Looking up the rest from reference TRBV7-8 and TRBJ1-2 gives the full variable domain: GAGVSQSPRYKVAKRGQDVALRCDPISGHVSLFWYQQALGQGPEFLTYFQNEAQLDKSGLPSDRFFAERPEGSVSTLKIQRTQQEDSAVYLCASSLLSGVRGYTFGSGTRLTVV.